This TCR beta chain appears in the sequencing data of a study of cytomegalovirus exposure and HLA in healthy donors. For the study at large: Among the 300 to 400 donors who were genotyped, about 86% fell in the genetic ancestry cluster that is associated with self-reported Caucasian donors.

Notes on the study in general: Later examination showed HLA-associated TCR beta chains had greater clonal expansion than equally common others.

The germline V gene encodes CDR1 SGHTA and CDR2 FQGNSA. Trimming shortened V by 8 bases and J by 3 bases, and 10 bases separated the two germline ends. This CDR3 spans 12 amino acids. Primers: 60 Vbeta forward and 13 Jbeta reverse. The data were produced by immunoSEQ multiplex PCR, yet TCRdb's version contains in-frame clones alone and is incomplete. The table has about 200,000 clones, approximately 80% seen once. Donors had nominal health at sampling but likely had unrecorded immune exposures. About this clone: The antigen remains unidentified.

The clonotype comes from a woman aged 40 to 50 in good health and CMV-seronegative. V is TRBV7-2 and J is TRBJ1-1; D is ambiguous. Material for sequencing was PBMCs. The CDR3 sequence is CASQEAYTEAFF. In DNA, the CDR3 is TGTGCCAGCCAGGAGGCGTACACTGAAGCTTTCTTT.